Here is one TCR beta chain with its context. The data stem from a study of shared clonotypes between healthy human individuals. The CD4+ fraction was divided into a CD45RA+ naive subset and a CD45RA-negative memory subset. Repertoires were generated with immunoSEQ multiplex PCR, while TCRdb's copy carries only in-frame clones and drops some. The table records roughly 640,000 clones, 74% of them present only once. Sequencing input: memory CD4+ T cells sorted from blood. Subset indicated: CD45RA-negative fraction. This TCR derives from a woman under 40 in good health.

CDR3: CASIGDRGFEAFF. The CDR3 DNA reads TGTGCCAGTATCGGGGACAGGGGGTTTGAAGCTTTCTTT. The V gene is TRBV19, the J gene TRBJ1-1, with TRBD1 matching over 11 bases. The CDR3 has 13 residues. CDR1 is LNHDA and CDR2 is SQIVND in the germline V gene (reference sequence). The junction had 5 bases not matched to a gene; V was cut back by 7 bases and J by 7 bases.